A single sample is the source of the 19 T cell receptor beta chains below, sequenced in a study of T cell clonality in common variable immunodeficiency. General study points: In common variable immunodeficiency, TCR beta chains reportedly carried fewer deletions and N-nucleotide insertions.

Measured with immunoSEQ multiplex PCR; TCRdb has only the in-frame clones, and not every one. The sample holds around 40,000 clones, and no clone turns up only once. These receptors lack a known antigen. Sequencing was carried out using peripheral blood mononuclear cells. The receptors come from a human donor with common variable immunodeficiency.

On this clone: The CDR3 is cut off 3 residues early in the read; its end comes from the germline J gene. The V call is TRBV10-2, the J call TRBJ2-1, with TRBD2 identical over 11 bases. V lost 0 bases and J lost 6; bases outside the gene matches: 4. The length of the CDR3 is 16 residues. Germline-derived CDR1 and CDR2 are WSHSY and SAAADI. The DNA read from the CDR3 is TGCGCCAGCAGTGAGTCAGGTAGCGGGGGGGCCAATGAG. This gives the protein CASSESGSGGANE. The entire CDR3 sequence reads CASSESGSGGANEQFF.

A few counts support this clone. The read terminates 3 residues before the CDR3 end, so the remaining end is supplied by the germline J gene. This chain links TRBV19 with TRBJ2-2; maybe TRBD1 (6 bases). This CDR3 region has 14 residues. Germline V lookup: CDR1 LNHDA, CDR2 SQIVND (reference sequence). The ends were cut back, 5 bases at V and 4 bases at J, with 11 bases in the middle. CDR3 DNA, as far as it was read: TGTGCCAGTAGTCAACAGGGATCCACCGGGGAG. Its translation is CASSQQGSTGE. The complete CDR3 protein is CASSQQGSTGELFF. Based on the CDR3 plus reference TRBV19 and TRBJ2-2, the full variable domain is DGGITQSPKYLFRKEGQNVTLSCEQNLNHDAMYWYRQDPGQGLRLIYYSQIVNDFQKGDIAEGYSVSREKKESFPLTVTSAQKNPTAFYLCASSQQGSTGELFFGEGSRLTVL.

This clone has ten or more counts. The CDR3 end lies 3 residues beyond the end of the read and is filled in from the germline J gene. The V gene is TRBV29-1, the J gene TRBJ2-7; tentative D call: TRBD2 (6 bases). This CDR3 contains 11 residues. Trimming took off 4 bases at V and 3 bases at J, with 7 bases between the two ends. The germline CDR1 and CDR2 sequences are SQVTM and ANQGSEA. The CDR3 DNA, read in part, is TGCAGCGTTGTGGACTACTACGAG. Its protein product is CSVVDYYE. The whole CDR3 protein reads CSVVDYYEQYF.

This clone has at least ten counts. The junction shows a germline mismatch at one end, possibly a read error. Read coverage stops 3 residues before the CDR3 terminus; the germline J gene supplies the remainder. This chain uses TRBV7-7 with TRBJ2-3; the match to TRBD2 covers 13 bases. Germline V lookup: CDR1 SSHAT, CDR2 FNYEAQ (reference sequence). The CDR3 totals 15 residues. CDR3 loop: CASSLLTSGRDTQYF. The CDR3 bases that were read are TGTGCTAGCAGCTTACTGACTAGCGGGAGGGATACG.

This clone was picked up a small number of times. From the germline J gene comes the end of the CDR3, since the read stops 3 residues before it. V gene TRBV18 combines with J gene TRBJ2-1; TRBD1 agrees at 7 bases. The CDR3 loop spans 14 amino acids. The germline V gene has CDR1 KGHSH and CDR2 LQKENI. J was trimmed by 5 bases and V by 4 bases; bases with no gene match: 5. CDR3 region: CASSRTTGNNEQFF. The CDR3 bases that were read are TGTGCCAGCTCACGCACGACAGGGAACAATGAG.

This clone was recorded many times. The read is 3 residues too short to cover the CDR3 end, so that end is filled in from the germline J gene. The J gene is TRBJ2-2, the V gene TRBV2, with D unresolved. The germline gives CDR1 SNHLY, CDR2 FYNNEI. CDR3 length: 15 amino acids. The V and J ends lost 6 bases and 0 bases respectively, with 11 bases between them. The CDR3 region is CASRPDGSNTGELFF. The part of the CDR3 DNA that was read is TGTGCCAGCAGGCCCGACGGGTCGAACACCGGGGAG. Complete variable domain (other parts from reference TRBV2 and TRBJ2-2): EPEVTQTPSHQVTQMGQEVILRCVPISNHLYFYWYRQILGQKVEFLVSFYNNEISEKSEIFDDQFSVERPDGSNFTLKIRSTKLEDSAMYFCASRPDGSNTGELFFGEGSRLTVL.

In this sample, this clone turned up many times. The CDR3 extends 3 residues past the end of the read, so its final part is completed from the germline J gene. The chain links TRBV20-1 to TRBJ2-3, with D perhaps TRBD1 (5 bases). CDR1 and CDR2 (germline): DFQATT, SNEGSKA (reference sequence). V was clipped by 2 bases and J by 3 bases, with 9 bases between them. The CDR3 loop spans 13 amino acids. The part of the CDR3 DNA that was read is TGCAGTGCTAGACAGGGAATAACAGATACG. It is translated as CSARQGITDT. In full, the CDR3 is CSARQGITDTQYF.

This clone was seen at least ten times. The sequence runs out 3 residues before the end of the CDR3; the remainder is reconstructed from the germline J gene. This rearrangement joins TRBV5-1 to TRBJ2-1; tentatively, D is TRBD2 (6 bases). Looked up from germline, CDR1 is SGHRS and CDR2 is YFSETQ. The V gene lost 1 base and the J gene lost 3 bases, with 14 bases spanning the gap. The CDR3 contains 16 residues. CDR3 bases read: TGCGCCAGCAGCTTGAGGGCGGGGACCCTCTACAATGAG. Its translation: CASSLRAGTLYNE. The entire CDR3 sequence reads CASSLRAGTLYNEQFF.

Points on this clone: The read falls 3 residues short of the CDR3 end, and the missing part is taken from the germline J gene. The chain is built from TRBV2 and TRBJ2-1; TRBD1 is a possible D gene (6 bases). V gave up 4 bases and J gave up 1 base, with 8 bases separating them. Germline loops: CDR1 SNHLY, CDR2 FYNNEI. CDR3 length equals 14 residues. The DNA read from the CDR3 is TGTGCCAGCAGTGCAGGGGTTTCCTACAATGAG. Translated: CASSAGVSYNE. The whole CDR3 protein reads CASSAGVSYNEQFF.

This clone was observed at least ten times. The read is 3 residues too short to cover the CDR3 end, so that end is filled in from the germline J gene. V is TRBV20-1 and J is TRBJ2-2, with D maybe TRBD1 (7 bases). Between the trimmed V and J ends, which lost 0 bases and 5 bases, there was a span of 10 bases. The CDR3 spans 14 residues. Germline CDR1 and CDR2: DFQATT and SNEGSKA (reference sequence). Partial CDR3 DNA: TGCAGTGCTAGAGACAGGGGGAGGACCGGGGAG. This gives the protein CSARDRGRTGE. The full CDR3 protein is CSARDRGRTGELFF.

With regard to this clone: The observed sequence ends 3 residues before the CDR3 terminus, with the missing tail filled in from the germline J gene. J is TRBJ2-1 and V is TRBV18; 9 bases line up with TRBD2. Germline V gene data show CDR1 as KGHSH and CDR2 as LQKENI. V shed 6 bases, J shed 6 bases, and the junction held 15 bases outside the gene matches. This CDR3 comprises 17 residues. CDR3 DNA (partial): TGTGCCAGCTCCCCGGGTGCTCGGGCTAGCGGGATCAATGAG. Translating gives CASSPGARASGINE. The complete CDR3 sequence is CASSPGARASGINEQFF.

To note about this clone: The DNA ends 3 residues before the CDR3 does, and the rest of the CDR3 is filled in from the germline J gene. V is TRBV2 and J is TRBJ2-1; 12 nucleotides align to TRBD2. J gave up 8 bases and V 7 bases, and 6 bases lay outside the gene matches. CDR1 and CDR2 from the germline V gene are SNHLY and FYNNEI. The CDR3 loop spans 14 amino acids. The CDR3 sequence is CASKATSGRYEQFF. CDR3 DNA (partial): TGTGCCAGCAAGGCGACTAGCGGGAGATATGAG.

Many counts were recorded for this clone. The CDR3 end is not reached by the read, which stops 3 residues before it; the germline J gene fills it in. This chain joins TRBV29-1 and TRBJ2-7, with D maybe TRBD1 (6 bases). The germline CDR1 and CDR2 sequences are SQVTM and ANQGSEA. V shed 4 bases and J shed 2 bases, with 12 bases lying between them. The CDR3 length is 13 residues. The CDR3 bases that were read are TGCAGCGTTGGGACAGCCTATACCTACGAG. Its translation: CSVGTAYTYE. The entire CDR3 is CSVGTAYTYEQYF.

This clone has only a few counts. A read error is possible here, since a much larger clone lies one base away. The read stops 3 residues short of the end of the CDR3; the missing end is completed from the germline J gene. This same CDR3 is encoded by further DNA sequences in the sample. This chain uses TRBV2 with TRBJ2-7; TRBD1 is a possible D gene (6 bases). CDR1 and CDR2 (germline): SNHLY, FYNNEI. The CDR3 length is 12 residues. The V end was cut by 6 bases, the J end by 3 bases, with 9 bases between. The DNA read from the CDR3 is TGTGCCAGCAGCGCGGACAGCTACGAG. This gives the protein CASSADSYE. The entire CDR3 is CASSADSYEQYF.

Regarding this clone: The CDR3 extends 3 residues past the end of the read, so its final part is completed from the germline J gene. The genes are TRBV5-6 and TRBJ2-7, with D possibly being TRBD1 (6 bases). CDR1 SGHDT and CDR2 YYEEEE come from the germline V gene. This CDR3 region has 13 residues. Trimming stripped 0 bases from V and 3 bases from J, with 7 bases between. The CDR3 here is CASSLGTDYEQYF. The part of the CDR3 DNA that was read is TGTGCCAGCAGCTTGGGGACAGACTACGAG.

This clone occurred a few times. The read falls 3 residues short of the CDR3 end, and the missing part is taken from the germline J gene. The V and J genes are TRBV29-1 and TRBJ2-5; D uncertain. V lost 3 bases and J lost 2, with 7 bases in between. Germline CDR1 and CDR2: SQVTM and ANQGSEA. The CDR3 spans 12 residues. The CDR3 bases that were read are TGCAGCGTTGACCCCAGGCAAGAGACC. This gives the protein CSVDPRQET. In full, the CDR3 reads CSVDPRQETQYF. Filled out from reference TRBV29-1 and TRBJ2-5, the complete variable domain reads SAVISQKPSRDICQRGTSLTIQCQVDSQVTMMFWYRQQPGQSLTLIATANQGSEATYESGFVIDKFPISRPNLTFSTLTVSNMSPEDSSIYLCSVDPRQETQYFGPGTRLLVL.

This clone was seen only a few times. The CDR3 end lies 3 residues beyond the end of the read and is filled in from the germline J gene. This chain links TRBV19 with TRBJ1-4; no clear D. Germline V gene lookup returns CDR1 LNHDA and CDR2 SQIVND (reference sequence). The V end was cut by 0 bases, the J end by 10 bases, with 15 bases between. The CDR3 has 15 amino acids. CDR3 sequence reads: CASSIEDTGGGKLFF. The CDR3 bases that were read are TGTGCCAGTAGTATAGAGGATACCGGCGGTGGAAAA.

This clone was counted ten times or more. The read gets to within 3 residues of the CDR3 end, and the germline J gene fills in the rest. The rearrangement uses TRBV7-2 and TRBJ1-2; D remains unclear. This CDR3 is built from 14 residues. CDR1 and CDR2 from the germline V gene are SGHTA and FQGNSA. CDR3 DNA, as far as it was read: TGTGCCAGCAGCTCCGGACTAGCGGGAGGGCCC. This translates into CASSSGLAGGP. The entire CDR3 protein reads CASSSGLAGGPYTF.

Notes on this clone: The read terminates 3 residues before the CDR3 end, so the remaining end is supplied by the germline J gene. This chain joins TRBV7-6 and TRBJ1-4; D not certain. CDR1 and CDR2 (germline): SGHVS, FNYEAQ. Trimming removed 5 bases at V and 10 bases at J, with 11 bases between. CDR3 length: 12 amino acids. CDR3 residues: CASSGSGGKLFF. CDR3 DNA (partial): TGTGCCAGCAGCGGTAGTGGTGGAAAA.